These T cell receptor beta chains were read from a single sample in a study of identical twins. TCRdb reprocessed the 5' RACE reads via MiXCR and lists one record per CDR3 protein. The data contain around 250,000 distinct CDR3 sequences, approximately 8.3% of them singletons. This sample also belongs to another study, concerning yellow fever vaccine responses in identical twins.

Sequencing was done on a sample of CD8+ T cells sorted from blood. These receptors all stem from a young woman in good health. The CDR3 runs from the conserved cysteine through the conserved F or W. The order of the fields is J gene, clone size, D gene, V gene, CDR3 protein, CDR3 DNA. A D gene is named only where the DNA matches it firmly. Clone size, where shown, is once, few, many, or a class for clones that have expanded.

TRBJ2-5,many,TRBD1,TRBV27,CASSLRPFLQGPKETQYF,TGTGCCAGCAGTTTAAGGCCCTTTCTACAGGGGCCAAAAGAGACCCAGTACTTC
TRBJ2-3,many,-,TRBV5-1,CASHRGTGTDTQYF,TGCGCCAGCCATAGAGGTACAGGGACAGATACGCAGTATTTT
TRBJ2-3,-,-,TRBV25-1,CASSETLMTDTQYF,TGTGCCAGCAGTGAGACACTAATGACAGATACGCAGTATTTT
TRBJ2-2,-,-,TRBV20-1,CSAPPGRPGGELFF,TGCAGTGCCCCCCCGGGGCGTCCTGGAGGGGAGCTGTTTTTT
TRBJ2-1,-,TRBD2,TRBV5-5,CASVHWGLANEQFF,TGTGCCAGCGTACATTGGGGACTAGCTAATGAGCAGTTCTTC
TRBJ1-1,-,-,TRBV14,CASSQVMNTEAFF,TGTGCCAGCAGCCAAGTGATGAACACTGAAGCTTTCTTT
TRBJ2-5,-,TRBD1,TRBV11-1,CASSQGEETQYF,TGTGCCAGCAGCCAGGGGGAAGAGACCCAGTACTTC
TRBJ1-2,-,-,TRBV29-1,CSTRQYDGYTF,TGCAGCACCCGACAGTACGATGGCTACACCTTC
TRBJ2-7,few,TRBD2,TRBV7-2,CASSPGLAANYEQYF,TGTGCCAGCAGCCCCGGACTAGCGGCCAACTACGAGCAGTACTTC
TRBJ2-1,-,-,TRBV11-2,CASSLVYRNNEQFF,TGTGCCAGCAGCTTAGTTTACCGGAACAATGAGCAGTTCTTC
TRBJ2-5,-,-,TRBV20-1,CSAIQETQYF,TGCAGTGCTATACAAGAGACCCAGTACTTC
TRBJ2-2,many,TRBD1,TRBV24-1,CATSDVRSDRANTGELFF,TGTGCCACCAGTGACGTCCGATCCGACAGGGCGAACACCGGGGAGCTGTTTTTT
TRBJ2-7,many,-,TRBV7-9,CASSLADNSYEQYF,TGTGCCAGCAGCTTAGCGGACAACTCCTACGAGCAGTACTTC
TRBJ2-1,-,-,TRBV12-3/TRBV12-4,CASRPGPQSSYNEQFF,TGTGCCAGCAGGCCTGGACCGCAGAGCTCCTACAATGAGCAGTTCTTC
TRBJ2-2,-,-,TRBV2,CASIPDGDTGELFF,TGTGCCAGCATCCCGGACGGGGACACCGGGGAGCTGTTTTTT
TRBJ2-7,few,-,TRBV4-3,CASSQESQQGRYEQYF,TGCGCCAGCAGCCAAGAATCCCAGCAGGGACGCTACGAGCAGTACTTC
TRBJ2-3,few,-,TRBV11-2,CASSWPGPTDTQYF,TGTGCCAGCAGCTGGCCGGGACCCACAGATACGCAGTATTTT
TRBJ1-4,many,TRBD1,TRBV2,CASRTGAGTNEKLFF,TGTGCCAGCAGGACAGGGGCGGGAACTAATGAAAAACTGTTTTTT
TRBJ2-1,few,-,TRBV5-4,CASSSGTNEQFF,TGTGCCAGCAGCTCCGGGACTAATGAGCAGTTCTTC
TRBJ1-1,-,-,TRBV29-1,CSIAGANAFF,TGCAGCATCGCGGGGGCGAATGCTTTCTTT
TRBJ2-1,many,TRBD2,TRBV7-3,CASSSPWRGVDNEQFF,TGTGCCAGCAGCTCCCCTTGGCGGGGGGTAGACAATGAGCAGTTCTTC
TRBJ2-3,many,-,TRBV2,CASFASSTDTQYF,TGTGCCAGCTTTGCCAGTAGCACAGATACGCAGTATTTT
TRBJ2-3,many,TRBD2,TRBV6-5,CASSWLAGVTDTQYF,TGTGCCAGCAGTTGGCTGGCGGGAGTTACAGATACGCAGTATTTT
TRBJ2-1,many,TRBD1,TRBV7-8,CASSFRDRVINEQFF,TGTGCCAGCAGCTTCCGGGACAGGGTTATCAATGAGCAGTTCTTC
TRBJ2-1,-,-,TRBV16,CASSQSGSGSYNEQFF,TGTGCCAGCAGCCAATCCGGGTCAGGCTCCTACAATGAGCAGTTCTTC
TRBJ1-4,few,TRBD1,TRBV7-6,CASSPPQGQGAVNEKLFF,TGTGCCAGCAGCCCCCCCCAGGGACAGGGGGCAGTTAATGAAAAACTGTTTTTT
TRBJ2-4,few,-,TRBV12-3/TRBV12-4,CASLIQGGSQNIQYF,TGTGCCAGTCTCATACAGGGTGGAAGCCAAAACATTCAGTACTTC
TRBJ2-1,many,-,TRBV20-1,CSARELGYNEQFF,TGCAGTGCTAGAGAATTGGGCTACAATGAGCAGTTCTTC
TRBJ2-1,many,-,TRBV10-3,CAISAAEHSYNEQFF,TGTGCCATCAGTGCGGCGGAACACTCCTACAATGAGCAGTTCTTC
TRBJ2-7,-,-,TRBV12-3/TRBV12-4,CASSSGLGFVEQYF,TGTGCCAGCAGTTCGGGACTCGGGTTCGTAGAGCAGTACTTC
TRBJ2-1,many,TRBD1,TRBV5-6,CASSPRQGAYNEQFF,TGTGCCAGCAGCCCACGACAGGGGGCCTACAATGAGCAGTTCTTC
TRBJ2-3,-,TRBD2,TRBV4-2,CASSPPGGGAYGTDTQYF,TGTGCCAGCAGCCCTCCGGGCGGGGGAGCTTACGGCACAGATACGCAGTATTTT
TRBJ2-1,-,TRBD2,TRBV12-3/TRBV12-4,CASSRTSGGPYNEQFF,TGTGCCAGCAGTAGAACTAGCGGGGGGCCCTACAATGAGCAGTTCTTC
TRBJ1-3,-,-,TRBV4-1,CASSQAYTIYF,TGCGCCAGCAGCCAAGCGTACACCATATATTTT
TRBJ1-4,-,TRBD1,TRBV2,CASESRDRGIGEKLFF,TGTGCCAGCGAGTCCCGGGACAGGGGTATTGGCGAAAAACTGTTTTTT